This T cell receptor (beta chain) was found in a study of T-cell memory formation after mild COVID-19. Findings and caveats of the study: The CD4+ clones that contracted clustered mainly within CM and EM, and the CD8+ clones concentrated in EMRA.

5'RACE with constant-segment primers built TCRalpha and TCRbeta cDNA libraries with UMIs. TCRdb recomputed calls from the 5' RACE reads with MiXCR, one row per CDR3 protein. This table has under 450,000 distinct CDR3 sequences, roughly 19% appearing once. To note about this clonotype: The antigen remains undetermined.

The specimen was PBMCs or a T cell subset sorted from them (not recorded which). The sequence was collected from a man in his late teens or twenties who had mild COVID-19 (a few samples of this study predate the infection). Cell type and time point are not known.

CDR3 bases: TGCGCCAGCAGTCGGACAGGGGAGGACAATCAGCCCCAGCATTTT. Translated: CASSRTGEDNQPQHF. This rearrangement joins TRBV5-1 to TRBJ1-5; 9 positions match TRBD1. The V gene's germline CDR1 is SGHRS and CDR2 YFSETQ. The CDR3 is 15 residues long. V lost 5 bases to trimming and J lost 3 bases; unmatched junction nucleotides: 6.